The 14 T cell receptor beta chains listed next were all sequenced from one sample in a study of cytomegalovirus exposure and HLA in healthy donors. PCR amplification relied on 60 Vbeta primers (plus 13 Jbeta primers). Using immunoSEQ multiplex PCR, the repertoire was profiled, and TCRdb retains in-frame clones only, with some absent. The specimen's table records approximately 47,000 clones. Sequencing input: PBMCs. These receptor sequences come from a male donor in good health and CMV-seronegative.

V and J are TRBV6-5 and TRBJ1-2; no definite D call. Germline CDR1 is MNHEY and CDR2 is SVGAGI. Between the trimmed V and J ends, which lost 0 bases and 0 bases, there was a span of 8 bases. The CDR3 consists of 15 residues. This CDR3 reads CASSYSNSANYGYTF. Here the CDR3 DNA reads TGTGCCAGCAGTTACTCGAATTCAGCTAACTATGGCTACACCTTC.

The chain combines TRBV9 with TRBJ1-1; TRBD1 might be the D (6 bases). The CDR3 is 17 amino acids. V lost 0 bases to trimming and J lost 0 bases, with 15 bases between them. Per the germline V gene, CDR1 is SGDLS and CDR2 is YYNGEE. CDR3: CASSVGQGLNLNTEAFF. The CDR3 DNA reads TGTGCCAGCAGCGTAGGCCAGGGGCTCAACCTGAACACTGAAGCTTTCTTT. Full variable domain (outside the CDR3, taken from reference TRBV9 and TRBJ1-1): DSGVTQTPKHLITATGQRVTLRCSPRSGDLSVYWYQQSLDQGLQFLIQYYNGEERAKGNILERFSAQQFPDLHSELNLSSLELGDSALYFCASSVGQGLNLNTEAFFGQGTRLTVV.

The genes are TRBV30 and TRBJ2-7; weak D call: TRBD1 (6 bases). The ends were cut back, 8 bases at V and 6 bases at J, with 20 bases in the middle. The CDR3 has 13 residues. In germline, CDR1 is GTSNPN, CDR2 SVGIG (reference sequence). This CDR3 reads CAGYGRNRAEQYF. CDR3 DNA sequence: TGTGCCGGTTATGGGCGGAACAGGGCCGAGCAGTACTTC.

The chain carries TRBV30 and TRBJ1-4; TRBD1 matches 10 bases. This CDR3 region has 14 residues. The J segment lost 7 bases and the V segment lost 2 bases, leaving 4 bases of the junction unmatched. Per germline, CDR1 GTSNPN and CDR2 SVGIG (reference sequence). The chain's CDR3 is CAWSKGTGAEKLFF. The CDR3 nucleotides read TGTGCCTGGAGTAAAGGGACAGGGGCTGAAAAACTGTTTTTT.

Here the CDR3 reads CASSGRNRIEAFF. In nucleotides, the CDR3 is TGTGCCAGCAGTGGCAGGAACCGCATTGAAGCTTTCTTT. The genes are TRBV25-1 and TRBJ1-1; D is unclear. Trimming removed 4 bases from V and 7 bases from J, with 13 bases in between. The CDR3 is made up of 13 amino acids. CDR1 MGHDK and CDR2 SYGVNS come from the germline V gene.

In DNA form, the CDR3 reads TGTGCCAGCAGCTTAGCTAGGGCAGGGGGTTGGGAAAAACTGTTTTTT. This translates into CASSLARAGGWEKLFF. V is TRBV7-2 and J is TRBJ1-4; 7 bases align to TRBD1. Germline V gene sequence: CDR1 SGHTA, CDR2 FQGNSA. The J segment lost 8 bases and the V segment lost 0 bases, leaving 9 bases of the junction unmatched. The CDR3 totals 16 residues.

The chain employs TRBV5-6 and TRBJ1-1, with 9 nucleotides matching TRBD1. V shed 0 bases and J 4 bases; nucleotides not matched to a gene: 10. The CDR3 extends over 17 amino acids. Germline lookup yields CDR1 SGHDT and CDR2 YYEEEE. The CDR3 DNA sequence: TGTGCCAGCAGCTTGGAACTTCAGACAGGGGGAATCACTGAAGCTTTCTTT. The encoded protein is CASSLELQTGGITEAFF.

This rearrangement joins TRBV4-2 to TRBJ2-7; 7 bases agree with TRBD2. The CDR3 contains 16 residues. Germline CDR1 and CDR2: LGHNA and YNFKEQ. With 4 bases clipped from V and 1 base from J, the junction kept 10 bases outside the gene matches. CDR3 sequence reads: CASSLTARTRSYEQYF. CDR3 DNA sequence: TGTGCCAGCAGCCTAACCGCCCGGACTAGATCCTACGAGCAGTACTTC.

This sequence joins TRBV23-1 and TRBJ2-7, with D tentatively TRBD1 (6 bases). TRBV23-1 is marked as an open reading frame, function uncertain. Trimming shortened V by 0 bases and J by 3 bases, and 9 bases separated the two germline ends. The CDR3 contains 14 residues. DNA of the CDR3: TGCGCCAGCAGTCAATCACACAGGGACTACGAGCAGTACTTC. Translating gives CASSQSHRDYEQYF.

V and J are TRBV5-4 and TRBJ2-5; 7 positions agree with TRBD1. This CDR3 region has 15 residues. CDR1 is SGHNT, CDR2 YYREEE, per germline (reference sequence). V trimming: 1 base; J trimming: 4 bases; junction bases outside the gene matches: 7. For the CDR3, the DNA is TGTGCCAGCAGCTTGAGCCTGGCAGGGGGAGAGACCCAGTACTTC. Its protein product is CASSLSLAGGETQYF.

The V call is TRBV7-3, the J call TRBJ1-5, with D uncertain. CDR1 is SGHTA, CDR2 FQGTGA, per germline. With 2 bases removed from V and 2 bases from J, the gap between germline ends came to 10 bases. This CDR3 has 15 residues. Written as DNA, the CDR3 is TGTGCCAGCAGCTTAGGTGCGTTGGGCAATCAGCCCCAGCATTTT. This encodes CASSLGALGNQPQHF.

V is TRBV7-2 and J is TRBJ1-1, with 8 bases matching TRBD1. V dropped 0 bases and J dropped 4; count of bases not matched to a gene: 13. The CDR3 extends over 18 amino acids. In germline, CDR1 is SGHTA, CDR2 FQGNSA. CDR3 sequence (DNA): TGTGCCAGCAGCTTAGCTGGGCAGGGGGCATCGTGGAGCACTGAAGCTTTCTTT. This codes for CASSLAGQGASWSTEAFF.

The rearrangement links TRBV4-2 to TRBJ2-2, with TRBD2 identical over 9 bases. V shed 4 bases and J 6 bases; nucleotides not matched to a gene: 6. The CDR3 has 15 amino acids. In germline, CDR1 is LGHNA, CDR2 YNFKEQ. The CDR3 sequence: CASSPRGGGAGELFF. CDR3 DNA sequence: TGTGCCAGCAGCCCGCGGGGGGGTGGCGCCGGGGAGCTGTTTTTT.

The chain uses TRBV11-1 and TRBJ1-2; 8 positions match TRBD1. Germline-derived CDR1 and CDR2 are SGHAT and FQDESV (reference sequence). Unmatched junction bases numbered 8, after V lost 4 bases and J lost 4 bases. CDR3 length: 15 residues. Here the CDR3 reads CASSSQRTGSYGYTF. DNA for the CDR3: TGTGCCAGCAGCTCCCAAAGGACAGGGTCCTATGGCTACACCTTC. Full variable domain (remainder filled in from reference TRBV11-1 and TRBJ1-2): EAEVAQSPRYKITEKSQAVAFWCDPISGHATLYWYRQILGQGPELLVQFQDESVVDDSQLPKDRFSAERLKGVDSTLKIQPAELGDSAMYLCASSSQRTGSYGYTFGSGTRLTVV.